Each of the 9 T cell receptor beta chains below was sequenced from the same sample in a study of cytomegalovirus exposure and HLA in healthy donors. The PCR had 60 Vbeta and 13 Jbeta primers. The data were produced by immunoSEQ multiplex PCR, yet TCRdb's version contains in-frame clones alone and is incomplete. The repertoire holds some 180,000 clones, more than 75% seen once, with around 0.21% in the top ten. The specimen sequenced was PBMCs. These receptors originate from a girl less than two years old in good health and CMV-seronegative.

This clone was picked up one time. The V and J genes are TRBV6-5 and TRBJ2-7; tentatively, D is TRBD1 (5 bases). Deletions cut 2 bases from V and 0 bases from J, with 11 bases between. CDR3 length: 15 amino acids. CDR1 is MNHEY and CDR2 is SVGAGI in the germline V gene. CDR3: CASSYGTGSSYEQYF. The CDR3 nucleotides are TGTGCCAGCAGTTACGGCACAGGAAGCTCCTACGAGCAGTACTTC.

The rearrangement uses TRBV2 and TRBJ2-4, with 9 bases matching TRBD2. J was trimmed by 5 bases and V by 6 bases; bases with no gene match: 8. From germline, CDR1 is SNHLY and CDR2 FYNNEI. This CDR3 has 15 residues. This chain's CDR3 is CASRASGMRENIQYF. The CDR3 DNA sequence: TGTGCCAGCAGGGCTAGCGGGATGAGAGAAAACATTCAGTACTTC.

V is TRBV2 and J is TRBJ1-5; D not resolved. This CDR3 is 14 amino acids long. Germline CDR1 reads SNHLY; CDR2 reads FYNNEI. Trimming removed 5 bases at V and 3 bases at J, with 11 bases between. CDR3 sequence reads: CASSTEQSNQPQHF. CDR3 nucleotide sequence: TGTGCCAGCAGTACGGAGCAGTCCAATCAGCCCCAGCATTTT.

The chain has TRBV7-9 and TRBJ1-2; D not resolved. Germline V gene data show CDR1 as SEHNR and CDR2 as FQNEAQ (reference sequence). Between the trimmed V and J ends, which lost 5 bases and 5 bases, there was a span of 12 bases. This CDR3 spans 13 amino acids. CDR3 nucleotides: TGTGCCAGCAGCCTCCTCACCAGTTATGGCTACACCTTC. It encodes CASSLLTSYGYTF.

The chain employs TRBV5-6 and TRBJ2-5, with TRBD2 matching 9 bases. CDR3 length equals 14 residues. In germline, CDR1 is SGHDT, CDR2 YYEEEE. With 7 bases clipped from V and 5 bases from J, the junction kept 9 bases outside the gene matches. The chain's CDR3 is CASLWREGQETQYF. The DNA for the CDR3 is TGTGCCAGCCTGTGGCGGGAGGGGCAGGAGACCCAGTACTTC.

This clone is a singleton in its sample. The chain recombines TRBV27 with TRBJ2-4; 7 bases are a match to TRBD1. This CDR3 is built from 14 residues. The germline V gene has CDR1 MNHEY and CDR2 SMNVEV (reference sequence). J lost 5 bases, V lost 8 bases, and 9 bases had no gene match. The CDR3 DNA reads as TGTGCCAGCGGGACGTACAGGGGACAAAACATTCAGTACTTC. It yields the protein CASGTYRGQNIQYF.

This clone was picked up a small number of times. The chain couples TRBV27 to TRBJ2-7; 7 nucleotides align to TRBD1. Germline CDR1 reads MNHEY; CDR2 reads SMNVEV (reference sequence). J was trimmed by 2 bases and V by 5 bases; bases with no gene match: 9. CDR3 length: 15 amino acids. This CDR3 reads CASSEPGQPTYEQYF. The CDR3 DNA reads TGTGCCAGCAGTGAGCCGGGACAGCCCACCTACGAGCAGTACTTC.

The CDR3 DNA is TGTGCCAGCAGTTCCCCGCCTGGCCGTGAGCAGTTCTTC. The encoded protein is CASSSPPGREQFF. The chain couples TRBV6-5 to TRBJ2-1; D remains ambiguous. The CDR3 has 13 amino acids. The ends were cut back, 4 bases at V and 9 bases at J, with 13 bases in the middle. Germline CDR1 MNHEY, CDR2 SVGAGI.

The chain links TRBV18 to TRBJ2-7, with D possibly matching TRBD1 (5 bases). V lost 3 bases and J lost 5, with 29 bases in between. CDR1 is KGHSH, CDR2 LQKENI, per germline. The CDR3 covers 19 residues. The CDR3 nucleotides read TGTGCCAGCTCACCTCGCGATATACTCGCTCCGATAACAGGTGACGAGCAGTACTTC. Residues: CASSPRDILAPITGDEQYF.